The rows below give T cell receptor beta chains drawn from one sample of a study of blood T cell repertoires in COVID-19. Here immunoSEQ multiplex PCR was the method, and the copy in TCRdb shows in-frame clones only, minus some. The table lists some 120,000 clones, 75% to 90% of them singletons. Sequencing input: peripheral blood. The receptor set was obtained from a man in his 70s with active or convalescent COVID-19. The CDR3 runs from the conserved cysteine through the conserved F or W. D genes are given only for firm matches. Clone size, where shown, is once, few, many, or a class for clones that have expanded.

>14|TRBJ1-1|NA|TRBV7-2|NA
CASSSRSTSGEAFF
TGTGCCAGCAGCTCCCGGTCCACCTCGGGTGAAGCTTTCTTT
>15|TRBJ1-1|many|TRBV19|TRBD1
CATRRDRGHVTEAFF
TGTGCCACTAGACGGGACAGGGGGCATGTCACTGAAGCTTTCTTT
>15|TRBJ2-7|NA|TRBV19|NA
CASTYSAGRSYEQYF
TGTGCCAGTACCTACTCGGCAGGGAGGTCCTACGAGCAGTACTTC
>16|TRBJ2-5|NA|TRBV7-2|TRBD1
CASSLDRDRSKETQYF
TGTGCCAGCAGCTTAGATAGGGACAGGAGTAAAGAGACCCAGTACTTC
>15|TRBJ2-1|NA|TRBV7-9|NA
CASSLTGNSYNEQFF
TGTGCCAGCAGCCTGACAGGAAACTCCTACAATGAGCAGTTCTTC
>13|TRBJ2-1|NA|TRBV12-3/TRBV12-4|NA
CASSLGGGTEQFF
TGTGCCAGCAGTTTAGGAGGAGGGACGGAGCAGTTCTTC
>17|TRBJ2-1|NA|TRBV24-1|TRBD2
CATSDYARAGEGNEQFF
TGTGCCACCAGTGACTACGCTCGAGCGGGGGAGGGCAATGAGCAGTTCTTC
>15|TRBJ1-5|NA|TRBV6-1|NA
CASSEAAASNQPQHF
TGTGCCAGCAGTGAAGCGGCAGCGAGCAATCAGCCCCAGCATTTT
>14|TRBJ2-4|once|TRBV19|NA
CASSPESGENIQYF
TGTGCCAGTAGTCCAGAATCAGGGGAAAACATTCAGTACTTC
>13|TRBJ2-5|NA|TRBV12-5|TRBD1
CASGRDRAETQYF
TGTGCTAGTGGCCGGGACAGGGCGGAGACCCAGTACTTC
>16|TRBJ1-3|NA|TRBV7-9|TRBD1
CASSTGQGPGGNTIYF
TGTGCCAGCAGCACAGGACAGGGGCCGGGGGGAAACACCATATATTTT
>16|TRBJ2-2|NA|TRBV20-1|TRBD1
CSASPGRGQNTGELFF
TGCAGTGCTAGTCCCGGCAGGGGGCAAAACACCGGGGAGCTGTTTTTT
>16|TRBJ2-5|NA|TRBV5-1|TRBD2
CASSQPSGSLLETQYF
TGCGCCAGCAGCCAGCCTAGCGGGAGCCTCCTCGAGACCCAGTACTTC
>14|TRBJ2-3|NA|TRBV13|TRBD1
CASGIGQGADTQYF
TGTGCCAGCGGCATAGGACAGGGAGCAGATACGCAGTATTTT
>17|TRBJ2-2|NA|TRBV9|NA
CASSVRGAATNTGELFF
TGTGCCAGCAGCGTTCGCGGGGCAGCGACCAACACCGGGGAGCTGTTTTTT
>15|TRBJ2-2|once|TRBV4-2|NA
CASSQDGQFAGELFF
TGTGCCAGCAGCCAAGATGGACAATTCGCCGGGGAGCTGTTTTTT
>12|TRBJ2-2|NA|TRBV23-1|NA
CASRPGTGELFF
TGCGCCAGCAGGCCCGGCACCGGGGAGCTGTTTTTT
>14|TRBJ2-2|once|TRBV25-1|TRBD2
CASTLAGSTGELFF
TGTGCCAGCACCCTAGCGGGAAGCACCGGGGAGCTGTTTTTT
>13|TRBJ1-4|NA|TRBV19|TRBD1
CASHGQDNEKLFF
TGTGCCAGTCACGGACAGGATAATGAAAAACTGTTTTTT
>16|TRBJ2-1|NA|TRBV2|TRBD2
CASTGDAGRAGNEQFF
TGTGCCAGCACCGGGGATGCCGGGAGGGCGGGGAATGAGCAGTTCTTC
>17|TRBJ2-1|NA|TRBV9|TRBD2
CASSPTSRTSVPNEQFF
TGTGCCAGCAGCCCAACCTCCCGGACTAGCGTCCCCAATGAGCAGTTCTTC
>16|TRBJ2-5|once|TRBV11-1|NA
CASSSGASEYQETQYF
TGTGCCAGCAGCTCTGGGGCTAGCGAGTACCAAGAGACCCAGTACTTC
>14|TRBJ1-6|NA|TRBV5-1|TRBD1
CASSPGQGNSPLHF
TGCGCCAGCAGCCCCGGACAGGGGAATTCACCCCTCCACTTT
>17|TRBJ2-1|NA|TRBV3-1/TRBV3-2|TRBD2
CASSQARRERTYNEQFF
TGTGCCAGCAGCCAAGCTCGGCGGGAGAGAACCTACAATGAGCAGTTCTTC
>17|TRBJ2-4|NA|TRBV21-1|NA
CASSKLGQILAKNIQYF
TGTGCCAGCAGCAAATTGGGACAGATACTAGCCAAAAACATTCAGTACTTC
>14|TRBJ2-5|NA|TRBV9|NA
CASSVDSKLGTQYF
TGTGCCAGCAGCGTCGACTCGAAACTAGGGACCCAGTACTTC
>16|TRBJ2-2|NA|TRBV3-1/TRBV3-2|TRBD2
CASSRGLAWDTGELFF
TGTGCCAGCAGCCGGGGACTAGCGTGGGACACCGGGGAGCTGTTTTTT
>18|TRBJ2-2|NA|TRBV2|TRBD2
CASSAGLAGGLDTGELFF
TGTGCCAGCAGTGCGGGACTAGCGGGAGGGCTCGACACCGGGGAGCTGTTTTTT
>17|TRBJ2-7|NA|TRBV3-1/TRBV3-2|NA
CASSQDRVATSSYEQYF
TGTGCCAGCAGCCAAGATAGGGTAGCGACGAGCTCCTACGAGCAGTACTTC
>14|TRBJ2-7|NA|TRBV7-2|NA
CASSSRAGPYEQYF
TGTGCCAGCAGCTCTCGGGCGGGACCCTACGAGCAGTACTTC
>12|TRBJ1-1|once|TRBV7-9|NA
CASSLGTEEAFF
TGTGCCAGCAGCTTAGGGACAGAGGAAGCTTTCTTT
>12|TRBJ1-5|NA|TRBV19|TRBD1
CASTVQGKAQHF
TGTGCCAGTACCGTACAGGGGAAGGCCCAGCATTTT
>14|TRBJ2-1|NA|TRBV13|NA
CASTPGVTHNEQFF
TGTGCCAGCACCCCGGGAGTGACCCACAATGAGCAGTTCTTC
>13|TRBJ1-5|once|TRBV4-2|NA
CASSQDSGQPQHF
TGTGCCAGCAGCCAAGACTCGGGTCAGCCCCAGCATTTT
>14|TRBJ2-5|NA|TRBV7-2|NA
CASSPPTGGETQYF
TGTGCCAGCAGCCCCCCTACCGGGGGAGAGACCCAGTACTTC
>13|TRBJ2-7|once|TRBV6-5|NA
CASSLKTGYEQYF
TGTGCCAGCAGTCTTAAGACAGGTTACGAGCAGTACTTC
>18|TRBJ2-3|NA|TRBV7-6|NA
CASSPQQDRTPSTDTQYF
TGTGCCAGCAGCCCACAGCAGGACAGAACACCTAGCACAGATACGCAGTATTTT
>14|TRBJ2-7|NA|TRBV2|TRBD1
CASEEGQGANEQYF
TGTGCCAGCGAAGAGGGACAGGGGGCCAACGAGCAGTACTTC
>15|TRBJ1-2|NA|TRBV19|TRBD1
CASSIFPDRGYGYTF
TGTGCCAGTAGTATATTTCCGGACAGGGGCTATGGCTACACCTTC
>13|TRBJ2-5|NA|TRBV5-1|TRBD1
CASSFEGAETQYF
TGCGCCAGCAGCTTTGAGGGGGCCGAGACCCAGTACTTC
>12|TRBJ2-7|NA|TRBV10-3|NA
CAITPGTSEQYF
TGTGCCATCACCCCCGGTACTTCGGAGCAGTACTTC
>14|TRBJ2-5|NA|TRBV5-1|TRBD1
CASSPGQGGETQYF
TGCGCCAGCAGCCCGGGACAGGGTGGAGAGACCCAGTACTTC
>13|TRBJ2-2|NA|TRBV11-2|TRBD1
CASSATGAGELFF
TGTGCCAGCAGCGCTACAGGGGCCGGGGAGCTGTTTTTT
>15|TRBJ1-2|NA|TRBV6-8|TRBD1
CASNGQGIYSYGYTF
TGTGCCAGCAACGGACAGGGAATATACAGCTATGGCTACACCTTC
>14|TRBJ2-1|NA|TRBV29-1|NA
CSVATGPSTNEQFF
TGCAGCGTTGCTACAGGGCCGTCCACAAATGAGCAGTTCTTC
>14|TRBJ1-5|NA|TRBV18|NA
CASSQGQSNQPQHF
TGTGCCAGCTCGCAAGGACAGAGCAATCAGCCCCAGCATTTT
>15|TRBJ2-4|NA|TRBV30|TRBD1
CAWSVRDRVGDIQYF
TGTGCCTGGAGTGTACGGGACAGGGTCGGAGACATTCAGTACTTC
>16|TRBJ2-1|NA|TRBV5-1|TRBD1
CASSPAGTGYYNEQFF
TGCGCCAGCAGCCCGGCCGGGACAGGGTACTACAATGAGCAGTTCTTC
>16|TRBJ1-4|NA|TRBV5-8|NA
CASSLAVQGLNEKLFF
TGTGCCAGCAGCTTGGCGGTACAGGGCCTTAATGAAAAACTGTTTTTT
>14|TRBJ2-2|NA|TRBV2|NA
CACTQGLTTGELFF
TGTGCGTGCACCCAGGGACTCACCACCGGGGAGCTGTTTTTT
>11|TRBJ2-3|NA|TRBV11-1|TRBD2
CASSTGTSKYF
TGTGCCAGCAGCACCGGGACTAGCAAGTATTTT
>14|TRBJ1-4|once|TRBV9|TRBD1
CASSEGQGGEKLFF
TGTGCCAGCAGCGAGGGACAGGGCGGTGAAAAACTGTTTTTT
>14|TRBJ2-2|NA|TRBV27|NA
CASSLGAFDGELFF
TGTGCCAGCAGTTTGGGGGCCTTCGACGGGGAGCTGTTTTTT
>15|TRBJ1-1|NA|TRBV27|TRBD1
CASSVGTGSNTEAFF
TGTGCCAGCAGTGTGGGGACAGGCAGTAACACTGAAGCTTTCTTT
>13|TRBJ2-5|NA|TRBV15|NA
CATSRGHEETQYF
TGTGCCACCAGCAGAGGGCATGAAGAGACCCAGTACTTC
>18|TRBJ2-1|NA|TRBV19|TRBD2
CASSTRVQASGRGNEQFF
TGTGCCAGTAGTACCCGCGTCCAGGCTAGCGGGAGGGGTAATGAGCAGTTCTTC
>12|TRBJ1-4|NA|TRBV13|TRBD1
CASSPDRGKLFF
TGTGCCAGCAGCCCAGACAGGGGAAAACTGTTTTTT
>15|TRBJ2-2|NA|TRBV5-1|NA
CASSETTLNTGELFF
TGCGCCAGCAGCGAGACAACCTTGAACACCGGGGAGCTGTTTTTT
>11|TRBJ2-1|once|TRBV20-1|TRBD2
CRAGDYNEQFF
TGCAGGGCGGGAGACTACAATGAGCAGTTCTTC
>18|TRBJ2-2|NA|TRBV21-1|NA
CASSKRGLAENDVGELFF
TGTGCCAGCAGTAAAAGGGGACTAGCGGAGAACGACGTGGGGGAGCTGTTTTTT